This T cell receptor (beta chain) was identified in a study of beta chain features in type 1 diabetes. The investigators reverse transcribed all of the isolated RNA, so they sequenced expressed TCRB transcripts. Profiling relied on immunoSEQ multiplex PCR, and the TCRdb table lists in-frame clones only, not all of them. Altogether approximately 250,000 clones are present, roughly an eighth being singletons, with the ten largest covering around 0.03%. Germline loops: CDR1 SGHDN, CDR2 FVKESK. The CDR3 has 17 residues. Deletions cut 3 bases from V and 0 bases from J, with 17 bases between. The V call is TRBV14, the J call TRBJ1-1; D remains unclear. This clonotype was sampled from a woman aged 40-49 years in good health. Input material: naive CD4+ T cells from blood. The CDR3 protein is CASSHGGRAFMNTEAFF. The CDR3 DNA is TGTGCCAGCAGCCACGGCGGGAGGGCCTTTATGAACACTGAAGCTTTCTTT.